The rows below give T cell receptor beta chains drawn from one sample of a study of shared clonotypes between healthy human individuals. The table came from immunoSEQ multiplex PCR; TCRdb's copy has only in-frame clones and leaves some out. Seen here are over a million clones, roughly 96% observed once, and the top ten hold 0.95% to 1.5%. The sequenced sample consisted of naive CD4+ T cells sorted from blood. All receptors derive from a man between 25 and 39 years old in good health. The CDR3 runs from the conserved cysteine through the conserved F or W. The D gene is left open where the match is weak. Clone size, where shown, is once, few, many, or a class for clones that have expanded.

V gene: TRBV7-8; clone size: NA; J gene: TRBJ2-7; D gene: NA; CDR3 DNA: TGTGCCAGCAGCCCGGGGTACGAGCAGTACTTC; CDR3 protein: CASSPGYEQYF
V gene: TRBV28; clone size: NA; J gene: TRBJ2-7; D gene: NA; CDR3 DNA: TGTGCCAGCAGCTCCATTACAGAGACCTACGAGCAGTACTTC; CDR3 protein: CASSSITETYEQYF
V gene: TRBV6-5; clone size: NA; J gene: TRBJ2-7; D gene: NA; CDR3 DNA: TGTGCCAGCAGCAGGGACGGAAACTACGAGCAGTACTTC; CDR3 protein: CASSRDGNYEQYF
V gene: TRBV5-6; clone size: NA; J gene: TRBJ1-5; D gene: NA; CDR3 DNA: TGTGCCAGCAGCCCCGGGCCCCCTGGGATGGGCGATCAGCCCCAGCATTTT; CDR3 protein: CASSPGPPGMGDQPQHF
V gene: TRBV5-4; clone size: NA; J gene: TRBJ2-4; D gene: NA; CDR3 DNA: TGTGCCAGCAGCTTGGGTCCCGAGGAAAACATTCAGTACTTC; CDR3 protein: CASSLGPEENIQYF
V gene: TRBV27; clone size: NA; J gene: TRBJ2-7; D gene: TRBD1; CDR3 DNA: TGTGCCAGCAGTTTAGCTCCGACAGGGTACGAGCAGTACTTC; CDR3 protein: CASSLAPTGYEQYF
V gene: TRBV11-2; clone size: NA; J gene: TRBJ2-7; D gene: TRBD2; CDR3 DNA: TGTGCCAGCAGCTTAGGCCCGTCGTCTAGCGGGAGGGTATACGAGCAGTACTTC; CDR3 protein: CASSLGPSSSGRVYEQYF
V gene: TRBV27; clone size: NA; J gene: TRBJ2-3; D gene: TRBD1; CDR3 DNA: TGTGCCAGCAGTTTCTCGACAGGGTCCTCAGGAACAGATACGCAGTATTTT; CDR3 protein: CASSFSTGSSGTDTQYF
V gene: TRBV19; clone size: NA; J gene: TRBJ2-7; D gene: NA; CDR3 DNA: TGTGCCAGTAGTTCCGGCGGTTCAGCCTCCTACGAGCAGTACTTC; CDR3 protein: CASSSGGSASYEQYF
V gene: TRBV2; clone size: NA; J gene: TRBJ2-7; D gene: NA; CDR3 DNA: TGTGCCAGCGTCGGGGGCTACGAGCAGTACTTC; CDR3 protein: CASVGGYEQYF
V gene: TRBV19; clone size: NA; J gene: TRBJ2-7; D gene: NA; CDR3 DNA: TGTGCCAGTAGTAAGCTTGGAGCCCAGATACCTTACGAGCAGTACTTC; CDR3 protein: CASSKLGAQIPYEQYF
V gene: TRBV6-1; clone size: once; J gene: TRBJ1-3; D gene: NA; CDR3 DNA: TGTGCCAGCAGTGAACAGCCGCCGGACTCTGGAAACACCATATATTTT; CDR3 protein: CASSEQPPDSGNTIYF
V gene: TRBV28; clone size: once; J gene: TRBJ2-3; D gene: NA; CDR3 DNA: TGTGCCAGCATATTAGCGGCGACAGATACGCAGTATTTT; CDR3 protein: CASILAATDTQYF
V gene: TRBV2; clone size: NA; J gene: TRBJ2-7; D gene: TRBD2; CDR3 DNA: TGTGCCAGCAGTGATCCTAGCGGGAACCTCTACGAGCAGTACTTC; CDR3 protein: CASSDPSGNLYEQYF
V gene: TRBV27; clone size: NA; J gene: TRBJ2-5; D gene: TRBD2; CDR3 DNA: TGTGCCAGCAGTAACGATCCAGCGGGAGGTCGAGAGACCCAGTACTTC; CDR3 protein: CASSNDPAGGRETQYF
V gene: TRBV7-9; clone size: NA; J gene: TRBJ2-7; D gene: NA; CDR3 DNA: TGTGCCAGCAGTCGTAAACTTGGCGAGCAGTACTTC; CDR3 protein: CASSRKLGEQYF
V gene: TRBV11-2; clone size: NA; J gene: TRBJ1-2; D gene: NA; CDR3 DNA: TGTGCCAGCAACCCCTCCAGGGATTCCTATGGCTACACCTTC; CDR3 protein: CASNPSRDSYGYTF
V gene: TRBV5-4; clone size: NA; J gene: TRBJ1-1; D gene: NA; CDR3 DNA: TGTGCCAGCAGCTCAGGGGACCGCGCGCTTCAGAACACTGAAGCTTTCTTT; CDR3 protein: CASSSGDRALQNTEAFF
V gene: TRBV5-1; clone size: NA; J gene: TRBJ2-1; D gene: TRBD2; CDR3 DNA: TGCGCCAGCAGCTTGGAAGGACTAGCGGGATACAATGAGCAGTTCTTC; CDR3 protein: CASSLEGLAGYNEQFF
V gene: TRBV9; clone size: NA; J gene: TRBJ1-1; D gene: NA; CDR3 DNA: TGTGCCAGCAGCGTAGCTCCGGGGGGCAACGTCATGAACACTGAAGCTTTCTTT; CDR3 protein: CASSVAPGGNVMNTEAFF
V gene: TRBV28; clone size: NA; J gene: TRBJ2-1; D gene: TRBD2; CDR3 DNA: TGTGCCAGCAGCCCCCTTAGCGGGATGAACAATGAGCAGTTCTTC; CDR3 protein: CASSPLSGMNNEQFF
V gene: TRBV5-4; clone size: NA; J gene: TRBJ1-1; D gene: NA; CDR3 DNA: TGTGCCAGCCGTAGGACGCGGGGAACCACTGAAGCTTTCTTT; CDR3 protein: CASRRTRGTTEAFF
V gene: TRBV2; clone size: NA; J gene: TRBJ2-2; D gene: NA; CDR3 DNA: TGTGCCAGCAGCCTCGAGGTAACCGGGGAGCTGTTTTTT; CDR3 protein: CASSLEVTGELFF
V gene: TRBV5-1; clone size: NA; J gene: TRBJ2-3; D gene: TRBD2; CDR3 DNA: TGCGCCAGCAGCCCGTTAGCGGGGCCTAGCACAGATACGCAGTATTTT; CDR3 protein: CASSPLAGPSTDTQYF
V gene: TRBV28; clone size: NA; J gene: TRBJ1-5; D gene: NA; CDR3 DNA: TGTGCCAGCAGTTTGTCCGGGGACAATCAGCCCCAGCATTTT; CDR3 protein: CASSLSGDNQPQHF
V gene: TRBV10-2; clone size: NA; J gene: TRBJ2-7; D gene: NA; CDR3 DNA: TGCGCCAGCAGTGAGTGGGCTTTGGGCCTCGGGGGCGGCTACGAGCAGTACTTC; CDR3 protein: CASSEWALGLGGGYEQYF
V gene: TRBV29-1; clone size: NA; J gene: TRBJ2-2; D gene: TRBD2; CDR3 DNA: TGCAGCGTTGAACGGGCGGGAGGGCCATCGGGGGAGCTGTTTTTT; CDR3 protein: CSVERAGGPSGELFF
V gene: TRBV18; clone size: NA; J gene: TRBJ1-1; D gene: NA; CDR3 DNA: TGTGCCAGCTCACAGGGGTTGAACACTGAAGCTTTCTTT; CDR3 protein: CASSQGLNTEAFF
V gene: TRBV2; clone size: NA; J gene: TRBJ2-7; D gene: TRBD1; CDR3 DNA: TGTGCCAGCAGATTACCGGGACAGCCCTACGAGCAGTACTTC; CDR3 protein: CASRLPGQPYEQYF
V gene: TRBV18; clone size: NA; J gene: TRBJ2-1; D gene: NA; CDR3 DNA: TGTGCCAGCTCACCACGGGACGTGACGGAGCAGTTCTTC; CDR3 protein: CASSPRDVTEQFF
V gene: TRBV4-1; clone size: once; J gene: TRBJ1-5; D gene: TRBD1; CDR3 DNA: TGCGCCAGCAGCCACGTGACAGGGCCTAATCAGCCCCAGCATTTT; CDR3 protein: CASSHVTGPNQPQHF
V gene: TRBV28; clone size: NA; J gene: TRBJ2-2; D gene: NA; CDR3 DNA: TGTGCCAGCAGATCCGCTCAGAGAACCGGGGAGCTGTTTTTT; CDR3 protein: CASRSAQRTGELFF
V gene: TRBV9; clone size: NA; J gene: TRBJ2-1; D gene: NA; CDR3 DNA: TGTGCCAGCAGCGTAGTAGCAGTTCCACGTGAGCAGTTCTTC; CDR3 protein: CASSVVAVPREQFF
V gene: TRBV19; clone size: NA; J gene: TRBJ1-2; D gene: NA; CDR3 DNA: TGTGCCAGTAGTTTCGGAGGTAACTATGGCTACACCTTC; CDR3 protein: CASSFGGNYGYTF
V gene: TRBV18; clone size: NA; J gene: TRBJ1-5; D gene: NA; CDR3 DNA: TGTGCCAGCTCTACCTGGGGAAGCAATCAGCCCCAGCATTTT; CDR3 protein: CASSTWGSNQPQHF
V gene: TRBV9; clone size: NA; J gene: TRBJ2-2; D gene: TRBD1; CDR3 DNA: TGTGCCAGCAGCCCCCGGTGGACAGGGGTCACCGGGGAGCTGTTTTTT; CDR3 protein: CASSPRWTGVTGELFF
V gene: TRBV2; clone size: NA; J gene: TRBJ2-7; D gene: NA; CDR3 DNA: TGTGCCAGCAACCTACAGGGCTACGAGCAGTACTTC; CDR3 protein: CASNLQGYEQYF
V gene: TRBV19; clone size: NA; J gene: TRBJ2-7; D gene: TRBD2; CDR3 DNA: TGTGCCAGTCAGAGCGGGGGACTGGGGACTAGCGGGAGACCCCACGAGCAGTACTTC; CDR3 protein: CASQSGGLGTSGRPHEQYF
V gene: TRBV6-5; clone size: NA; J gene: TRBJ2-3; D gene: TRBD1; CDR3 DNA: TGTGCCAGCAGCCTCGGACAGGGCTGGGGAGATACGCAGTATTTT; CDR3 protein: CASSLGQGWGDTQYF
V gene: TRBV5-4; clone size: NA; J gene: TRBJ2-7; D gene: NA; CDR3 DNA: TGTGCCAGCAGTACGGCGAAAGCCCCCTACGAGCAGTACTTC; CDR3 protein: CASSTAKAPYEQYF
V gene: TRBV29-1; clone size: NA; J gene: TRBJ1-4; D gene: TRBD1; CDR3 DNA: TGCAGCGTTGGAACCGGGACAGGTACAGAAAAACTGTTTTTT; CDR3 protein: CSVGTGTGTEKLFF